The source of this T cell receptor beta chain is a study of OX40 agonist ivuxolimab in advanced cancers. Overall study: The patients' treatment was ivuxolimab, an agonistic anti-OX40 (CD134) antibody. Six ivuxolimab dose levels, 0.01 to 10 mg/kg, were given intravenously every 2 weeks. Cohort: approximately 79% men, mean age approximately 66, aged about 23 to 79. It was permissible to have had prior anti-PD-1, anti-PD-L1 or anti-CTLA-4 therapy, and about 40% had some.

This clone was detected a few times. TCRdb keeps only in-frame clones here, not all; method: immunoSEQ multiplex PCR. The sample contains about 41,000 clones, approximately 90% of which appear only once. This CDR3 spans 13 amino acids. Germline-derived CDR1 and CDR2 are SNHLY and FYNNEI. The ends were cut back, 2 bases at V and 8 bases at J, with 10 bases in the middle. V gene TRBV2 combines with J gene TRBJ2-1; D could derive from TRBD1 or TRBD2 (6 bases each). The TCR comes from an adult with an advanced solid tumor such as melanoma, head and neck, liver or kidney cancer. The sample in question was CD4+ or CD8+ T cells sorted from blood, obtained in a trial of the OX40 agonist ivuxolimab. The CDR3 here is CASSESGGYEQFF. CDR3 bases: TGTGCCAGCAGTGAATCCGGGGGCTATGAGCAGTTCTTC.